This T cell receptor (beta chain) was retrieved from a study of T cells after yellow fever vaccination. This clonotype occurred once. Its antigen is currently unknown. A much larger clone differs from this one at a single base, so this may be a read error. TCRdb fed the 5' RACE reads into MiXCR, producing one record per CDR3 protein. The data show about 220,000 distinct CDR3 sequences, 3.2% seen once. General study points: Most clones from primary vaccination were detected again post-booster (almost 98% CD4, 70% to 90% CD8).

Germline V CDR1 and CDR2: SGDLS, YYNGEE. This CDR3 contains 17 residues. This chain connects TRBV9 to TRBJ2-3; tentative D call: TRBD2 (6 bases). This sequence originates from a man aged 18 to 30 who received the YFV17D yellow fever vaccine. Sequences were derived from CD4+ T cells sorted from PBMCs, sampled 10 days after the yellow fever booster vaccination. The CDR3 region is CASSLEGQTTSTDTKYF. CDR3 sequence (DNA): TGTGCCAGCAGTCTTGAGGGGCAGACTACTAGCACAGATACGAAGTATTTT.